Listed below are T cell receptor beta chains from one sample, sequenced in a study of cytomegalovirus exposure and HLA in healthy donors. Some clones are missing from TCRdb's copy, which holds only in-frame ones; the method was immunoSEQ multiplex PCR. Counted here are about 160,000 clones, approximately 74% occurring once; the ten biggest clones make up 2.8%. Sequencing was carried out using PBMCs. The receptors were sampled from a woman aged 25 to 39 in good health and CMV-seronegative. Each CDR3 is given with its conserved first and last residue. Fields, in order: D gene, V gene, J gene, clone size, CDR3 DNA, CDR3 protein. D genes are given only for firm matches. Clone size is stated in some rows and not others, as once, few, many or a class when expanded.

>TRBD2|TRBV7-6|TRBJ2-7|.
TGTGCCAGCAGCCCCCTGACTAGCGGGCCAGAGGGTGGGGCCTACGAGCAGTACTTC
CASSPLTSGPEGGAYEQYF
>TRBD1|TRBV2|TRBJ1-5|.
TGTGCCAGCAGCCCCGGGACAGGGTATACGTATAGCAATCAGCCCCAGCATTTT
CASSPGTGYTYSNQPQHF
>.|TRBV7-9|TRBJ1-2|once
TGTGCCAGCAGGGGAGTAGAGGGCTACACCTTC
CASRGVEGYTF
>.|TRBV9|TRBJ1-3|.
TGTGCCAGCAGCGTAGCCCCTGACAGTGGAAACACCATATATTTT
CASSVAPDSGNTIYF
>.|TRBV5-1|TRBJ1-1|.
TGCGCCAGCAGCTCCGAACAGGGTGGCACTGAAGCTTTCTTT
CASSSEQGGTEAFF
>.|TRBV15|TRBJ2-7|once
TGTGCCACCAGCAGAGACCGGGACTACGAGCAGTACTTC
CATSRDRDYEQYF
>TRBD1|TRBV9|TRBJ2-7|.
TGTGCCAGCAGCGCGACAGGGGGAACCTACGAGCAGTACTTC
CASSATGGTYEQYF
>.|TRBV18|TRBJ2-2|.
TGTGCCAGCTCACTGACAGGGAACACCGGGGAGCTGTTTTTT
CASSLTGNTGELFF
>TRBD2|TRBV7-3|TRBJ2-7|.
TGTGCCAGCAGCCTTAGCGGGGTCGAGGAGCAGTACTTC
CASSLSGVEEQYF
>TRBD1|TRBV4-3|TRBJ2-6|.
TGCGCCAGCAGCCATGCTGACAGGGCTCCTCCTGGGGCCAACGTCCTGACTTTC
CASSHADRAPPGANVLTF
>TRBD1|TRBV28|TRBJ1-5|.
TGTGCCAGCAGTCCACAGGGGGCGGATAGCAATCAGCCCCAGCATTTT
CASSPQGADSNQPQHF
>TRBD2|TRBV28|TRBJ2-1|.
TGTGCCAGCCGGACTAGCGGGAGGCATGAGCAGTTCTTC
CASRTSGRHEQFF
>.|TRBV7-9|TRBJ2-7|.
TGTGCCAGCTCTGGGAGCGCCTCCTACGAGCAGTACTTC
CASSGSASYEQYF
>.|TRBV7-2|TRBJ1-5|few
TGTGCCAGCAGCCCTCGGGGGGGGGTGGTCCAACAGCCCCAGCATTTT
CASSPRGGVVQQPQHF
>TRBD1|TRBV5-5|TRBJ2-1|.
TGTGCCAGCAGCTTGAAGGACAGGAGGTTTCGCGATGAGCAGTTCTTC
CASSLKDRRFRDEQFF
>.|TRBV27|TRBJ1-5|.
TGTGCCAGCAGTCCCCGACAGGTAAGGCAGCCCCAGCATTTT
CASSPRQVRQPQHF
>TRBD1|TRBV18|TRBJ1-1|.
TGTGCCAGCTCACCGGGACAGCCGAACACTGAAGCTTTCTTT
CASSPGQPNTEAFF
>TRBD2|TRBV29-1|TRBJ2-7|.
TGCAGCGCCAGCCAGCGGGAGGCGGAGCAGTACTTC
CSASQREAEQYF
>TRBD1|TRBV6-4|TRBJ1-1|.
TGTGCCAGCAGCTGGGACAGGAACACTGAAGCTTTCTTT
CASSWDRNTEAFF
>TRBD1|TRBV27|TRBJ2-7|once
TGTGCCAGCAGTTTAGTCGCCGGGACAGCGATATACGAGCAGTACTTC
CASSLVAGTAIYEQYF
>TRBD1|TRBV15|TRBJ2-7|.
TGTGCCACCAGCAGCCGGGACAGGGGTTACGAGCAGTACTTC
CATSSRDRGYEQYF
>.|TRBV5-1|TRBJ2-2|.
TGCGCCAGCAGCTTGAAGGCAGAGATGATCGCGGGTGGGGAGCTGTTTTTT
CASSLKAEMIAGGELFF
>.|TRBV5-1|TRBJ1-5|.
TGCGCCAGCAGCTTGGGAGGGATCAATCAGCCCCAGCATTTT
CASSLGGINQPQHF
>TRBD1|TRBV27|TRBJ1-1|.
TGTGCCAGCAGCCACAGGGGGCGCACTGAAGCTTTCTTT
CASSHRGRTEAFF
>.|TRBV7-9|TRBJ2-7|few
TGTTCCAGCAGCTTAGCCGGGAGCTACGAGCAGTACTTC
CSSSLAGSYEQYF
>.|TRBV6-1|TRBJ1-1|few
TGTGCCATTACTCGGGTCGCGGGCACTGAAGCTTTCTTT
CAITRVAGTEAFF
>.|TRBV2|TRBJ2-1|.
TGTGCCAGCAGTGTTGGAGCGTACAATGAGCAGTTCTTC
CASSVGAYNEQFF
>.|TRBV19|TRBJ1-2|.
TGTGCCAGTAGTATAGAACGGACAAACTATGGCTACACCTTC
CASSIERTNYGYTF
>TRBD2|TRBV7-2|TRBJ2-7|.
TGTGCCAGCTCCCCTTGGGGGGGCTCCTACGAGCAGTACTTC
CASSPWGGSYEQYF
>TRBD1|TRBV4-2|TRBJ2-7|.
TGTGCCAGCAGCTATGGACAGGGGGCCCACGAGCAGTACTTC
CASSYGQGAHEQYF
>TRBD1|TRBV10-3|TRBJ2-5|.
TGTGCCATCAGTGATCACGGACAGGGGGCGAAAGAGACCCAGTACTTC
CAISDHGQGAKETQYF
>.|TRBV30|TRBJ1-2|.
TGTGCCTGGAGTGAGGATGGGGCGCTTGGCTACACCTTC
CAWSEDGALGYTF
>TRBD1|TRBV5-6|TRBJ1-2|.
TGTGCCAGCAGCCTCCCGACAGGGCCCTATGGCTACACCTTC
CASSLPTGPYGYTF
>.|TRBV7-9|TRBJ1-2|.
TGTGCCAGCAGCCCGAGTTACAGGGAATATGGCTACACCTTC
CASSPSYREYGYTF
>.|TRBV19|TRBJ2-7|few
TGTGCCAGTAGCAACTACCACTACGAGCAGTACTTC
CASSNYHYEQYF